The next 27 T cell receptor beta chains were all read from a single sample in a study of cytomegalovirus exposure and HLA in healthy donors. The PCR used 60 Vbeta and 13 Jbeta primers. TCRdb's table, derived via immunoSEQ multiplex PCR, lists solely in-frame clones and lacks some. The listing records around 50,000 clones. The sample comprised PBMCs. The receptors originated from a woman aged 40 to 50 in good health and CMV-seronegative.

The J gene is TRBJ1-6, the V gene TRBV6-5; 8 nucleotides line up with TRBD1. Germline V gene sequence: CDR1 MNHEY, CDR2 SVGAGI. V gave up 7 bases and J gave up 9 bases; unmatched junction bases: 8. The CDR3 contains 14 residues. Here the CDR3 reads CASNPGQGSSPLHF. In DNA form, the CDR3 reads TGTGCCAGCAACCCCGGACAGGGCTCTTCACCCCTCCACTTT.

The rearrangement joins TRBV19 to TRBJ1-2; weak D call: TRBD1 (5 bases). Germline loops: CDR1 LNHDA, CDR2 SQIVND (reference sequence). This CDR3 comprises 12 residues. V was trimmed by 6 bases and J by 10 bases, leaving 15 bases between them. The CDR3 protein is CASRGDSMFYTF. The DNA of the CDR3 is TGTGCCAGTAGGGGTGACAGTATGTTCTACACCTTC.

In DNA form, the CDR3 reads TGTGCCAGCAGCCAAGAGTTTGGCAGGGAATACGAGCAGTACTTC. It yields the protein CASSQEFGREYEQYF. V and J are TRBV4-2 and TRBJ2-7; D possibly corresponds to TRBD1 (5 bases). Germline values: CDR1 LGHNA, CDR2 YNFKEQ. V shed 0 bases and J shed 4 bases, with 13 bases lying between them. The CDR3 spans 15 residues.

The CDR3 DNA follows: TGTGCCAGCAGTTTCTTGACAGGGACGTACGATCAGCCCCAGCATTTT. It is translated as CASSFLTGTYDQPQHF. The genes are TRBV28 and TRBJ1-5; 7 bases are shared with TRBD1. In germline, CDR1 is MDHEN, CDR2 SYDVKM. The CDR3 runs to 16 residues. The junction had 10 bases not matched to a gene; V was cut back by 3 bases and J by 5 bases.

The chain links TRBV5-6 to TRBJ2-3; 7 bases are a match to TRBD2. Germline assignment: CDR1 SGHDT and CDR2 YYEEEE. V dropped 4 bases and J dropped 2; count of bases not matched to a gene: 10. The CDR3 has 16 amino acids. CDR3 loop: CASSARGSGYTDTQYF. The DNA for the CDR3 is TGTGCCAGCAGCGCGCGGGGGTCGGGCTACACAGATACGCAGTATTTT.

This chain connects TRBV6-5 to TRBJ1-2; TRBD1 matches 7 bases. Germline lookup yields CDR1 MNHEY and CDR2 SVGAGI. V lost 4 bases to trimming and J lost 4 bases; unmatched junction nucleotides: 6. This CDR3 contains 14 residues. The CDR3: CASSLEGTAYGYTF. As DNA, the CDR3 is TGTGCCAGCAGTTTGGAAGGGACAGCCTATGGCTACACCTTC.

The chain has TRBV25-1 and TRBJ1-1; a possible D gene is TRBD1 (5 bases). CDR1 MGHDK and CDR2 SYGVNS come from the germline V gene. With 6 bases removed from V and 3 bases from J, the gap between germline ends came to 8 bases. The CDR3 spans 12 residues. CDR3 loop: CASRGQDTEAFF. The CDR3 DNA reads TGTGCCAGCAGGGGGCAAGACACTGAAGCTTTCTTT. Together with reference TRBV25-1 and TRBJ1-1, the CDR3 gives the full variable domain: EADIYQTPRYLVIGTGKKITLECSQTMGHDKMYWYQQDPGMELHLIHYSYGVNSTEKGDLSSESTVSRIRTEHFPLTLESARPSHTSQYLCASRGQDTEAFFGQGTRLTVV.

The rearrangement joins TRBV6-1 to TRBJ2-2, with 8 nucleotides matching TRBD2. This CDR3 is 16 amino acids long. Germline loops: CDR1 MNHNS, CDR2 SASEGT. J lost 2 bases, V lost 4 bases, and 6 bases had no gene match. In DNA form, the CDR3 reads TGTGCCAGCAGTGGGCTAGCGGGCTACAACACCGGGGAGCTGTTTTTT. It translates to CASSGLAGYNTGELFF.

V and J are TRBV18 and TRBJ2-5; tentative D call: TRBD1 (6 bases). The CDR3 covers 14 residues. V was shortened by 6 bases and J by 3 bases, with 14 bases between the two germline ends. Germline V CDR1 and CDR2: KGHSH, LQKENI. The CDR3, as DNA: TGTGCCAGCTCCCACACAGAGGGGGAAGAGACCCAGTACTTC. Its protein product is CASSHTEGEETQYF.

The CDR3 spells CASSFRLAAQQETQYF. The DNA of the CDR3 is TGTGCCAGCAGCTTCCGACTAGCCGCACAACAAGAGACCCAGTACTTC. The chain combines TRBV5-4 with TRBJ2-5; 7 bases are shared with TRBD2. Trimming removed 2 bases from V and 2 bases from J; junction bases left unmatched: 9. Germline loops: CDR1 SGHNT, CDR2 YYREEE (reference sequence). The length of the CDR3 is 16 residues. Looking up the rest from reference TRBV5-4 and TRBJ2-5 gives the full variable domain: ETGVTQSPTHLIKTRGQQVTLRCSSQSGHNTVSWYQQALGQGPQFIFQYYREEENGRGNFPPRFSGLQFPNYSSELNVNALELDDSALYLCASSFRLAAQQETQYFGPGTRLLVL.

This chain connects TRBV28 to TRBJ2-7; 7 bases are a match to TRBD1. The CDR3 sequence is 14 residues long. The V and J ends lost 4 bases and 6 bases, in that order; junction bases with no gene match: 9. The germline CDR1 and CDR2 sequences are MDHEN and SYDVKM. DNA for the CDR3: TGTGCCAGCAGTTGGTTGAGGGGGCCACTCGAGCAGTACTTC. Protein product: CASSWLRGPLEQYF.

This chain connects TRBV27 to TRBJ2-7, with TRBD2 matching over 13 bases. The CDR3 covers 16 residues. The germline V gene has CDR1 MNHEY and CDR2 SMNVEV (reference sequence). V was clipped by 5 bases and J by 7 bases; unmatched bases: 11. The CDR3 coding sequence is TGTGCCAGCAGTGGACTGGGACTAGCGGGATCAAGGGAGCAGTACTTC. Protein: CASSGLGLAGSREQYF.

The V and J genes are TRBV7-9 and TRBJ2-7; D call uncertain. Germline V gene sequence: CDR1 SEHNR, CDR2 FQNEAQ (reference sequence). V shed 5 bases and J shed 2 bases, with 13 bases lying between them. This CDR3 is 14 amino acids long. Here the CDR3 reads CASSIQVRAYEQYF. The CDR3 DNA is TGTGCCAGCAGCATTCAGGTTAGAGCCTACGAGCAGTACTTC.

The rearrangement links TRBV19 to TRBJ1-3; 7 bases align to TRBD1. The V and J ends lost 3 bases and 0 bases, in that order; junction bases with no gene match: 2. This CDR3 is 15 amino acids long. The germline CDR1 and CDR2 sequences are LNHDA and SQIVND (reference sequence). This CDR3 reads CASSIGTASGNTIYF. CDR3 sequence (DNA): TGTGCCAGTAGTATCGGGACAGCCTCTGGAAACACCATATATTTT.

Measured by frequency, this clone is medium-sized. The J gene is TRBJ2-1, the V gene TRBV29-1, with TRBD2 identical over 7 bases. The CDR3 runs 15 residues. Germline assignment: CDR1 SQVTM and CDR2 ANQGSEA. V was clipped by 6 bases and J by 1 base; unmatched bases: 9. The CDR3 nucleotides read TGCAGCGTCGAACTTGGACTAGTTTCCTACAATGAGCAGTTCTTC. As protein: CSVELGLVSYNEQFF.

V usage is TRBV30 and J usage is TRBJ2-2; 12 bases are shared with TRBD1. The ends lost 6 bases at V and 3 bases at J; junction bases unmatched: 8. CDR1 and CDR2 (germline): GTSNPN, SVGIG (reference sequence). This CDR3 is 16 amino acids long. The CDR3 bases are TGTGCCTGTGCGAACCGGGACAGGGGGCACACCGGGGAGCTGTTTTTT. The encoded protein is CACANRDRGHTGELFF.

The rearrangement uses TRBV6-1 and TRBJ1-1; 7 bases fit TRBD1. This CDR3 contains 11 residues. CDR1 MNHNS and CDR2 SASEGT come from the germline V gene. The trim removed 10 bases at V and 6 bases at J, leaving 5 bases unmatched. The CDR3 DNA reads TGTGCCATCTGGGACAGCCCTGAAGCTTTCTTT. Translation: CAIWDSPEAFF.

CDR3 residues: CASSLRVRFTNSPLHF. In DNA, the CDR3 is TGTGCCAGCAGTTTACGGGTTCGGTTTACTAATTCACCCCTCCACTTT. This chain connects TRBV28 to TRBJ1-6; no firm D call. V was cut by 2 bases and J by 6 bases, with 14 bases left in between. This CDR3 spans 16 amino acids. CDR1 MDHEN and CDR2 SYDVKM come from the germline V gene.

CDR3 in amino acids: CASSPDGAGETQYF. For the CDR3, the DNA is TGTGCCAGCAGCCCAGACGGAGCCGGAGAGACCCAGTACTTC. V is TRBV7-2 and J is TRBJ2-5, with D unclear. Germline CDR1 reads SGHTA; CDR2 reads FQGNSA. The CDR3 covers 14 residues. The germline V and J ends were trimmed by 5 bases and 4 bases, with 14 bases remaining between them.

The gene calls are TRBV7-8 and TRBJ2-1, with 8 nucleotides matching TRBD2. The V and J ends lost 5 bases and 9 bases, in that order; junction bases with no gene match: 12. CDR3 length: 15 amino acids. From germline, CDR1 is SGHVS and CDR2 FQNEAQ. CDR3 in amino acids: CASSPGLGSFGEQFF. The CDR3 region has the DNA TGTGCCAGCAGCCCGGGACTAGGAAGCTTTGGTGAGCAGTTCTTC.

The CDR3 coding sequence is TGTGCCAGCAGCTTAAGTCCCCAGGGGGCGCGATCGTCCGGCTACACCTTC. Translating gives CASSLSPQGARSSGYTF. The chain employs TRBV7-2 and TRBJ1-2; 8 bases match TRBD1. The CDR3 runs 17 residues. CDR1 SGHTA and CDR2 FQGNSA come from the germline V gene. Trimming at V came to 2 bases and at J to 8 bases, leaving 16 bases not matched to a gene.

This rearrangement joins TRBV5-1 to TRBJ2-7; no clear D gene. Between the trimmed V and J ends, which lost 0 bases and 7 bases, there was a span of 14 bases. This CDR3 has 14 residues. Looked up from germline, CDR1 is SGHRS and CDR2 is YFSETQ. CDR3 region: CASSLGQVAVEQYF. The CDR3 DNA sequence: TGCGCCAGCAGCTTGGGTCAGGTTGCCGTGGAGCAGTACTTC.

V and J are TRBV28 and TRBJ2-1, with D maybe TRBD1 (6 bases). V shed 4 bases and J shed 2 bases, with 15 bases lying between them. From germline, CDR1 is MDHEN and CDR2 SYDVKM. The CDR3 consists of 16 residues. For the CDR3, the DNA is TGTGCCAGCAGTTCCCCCACAGGGATTGCCTACAATGAGCAGTTCTTC. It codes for CASSSPTGIAYNEQFF. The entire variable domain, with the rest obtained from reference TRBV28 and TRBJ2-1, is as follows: DVKVTQSSRYLVKRTGEKVFLECVQDMDHENMFWYRQDPGLGLRLIYFSYDVKMKEKGDIPEGYSVSREKKERFSLILESASTNQTSMYLCASSSPTGIAYNEQFFGPGTRLTVL.

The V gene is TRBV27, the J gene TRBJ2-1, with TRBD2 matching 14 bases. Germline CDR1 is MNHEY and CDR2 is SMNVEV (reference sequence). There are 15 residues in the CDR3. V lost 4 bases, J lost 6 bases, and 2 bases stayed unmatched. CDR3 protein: CASSSGTSGGNEQFF. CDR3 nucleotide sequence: TGTGCCAGCAGTTCCGGGACTAGCGGGGGCAATGAGCAGTTCTTC.

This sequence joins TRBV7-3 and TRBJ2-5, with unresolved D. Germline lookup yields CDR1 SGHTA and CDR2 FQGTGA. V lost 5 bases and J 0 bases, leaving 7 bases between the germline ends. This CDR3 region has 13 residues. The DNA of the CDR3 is TGTGCCAGCAGCCGCAGTTACCAAGAGACCCAGTACTTC. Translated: CASSRSYQETQYF.

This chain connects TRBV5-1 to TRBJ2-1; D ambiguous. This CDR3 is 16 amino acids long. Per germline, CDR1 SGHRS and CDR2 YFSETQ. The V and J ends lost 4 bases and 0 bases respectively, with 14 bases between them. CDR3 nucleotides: TGCGCCAGCAGCCCTGGTCTTAGCCGCTCCTACAATGAGCAGTTCTTC. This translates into CASSPGLSRSYNEQFF. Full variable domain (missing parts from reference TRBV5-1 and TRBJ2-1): KAGVTQTPRYLIKTRGQQVTLSCSPISGHRSVSWYQQTPGQGLQFLFEYFSETQRNKGNFPGRFSGRQFSNSRSEMNVSTLELGDSALYLCASSPGLSRSYNEQFFGPGTRLTVL.

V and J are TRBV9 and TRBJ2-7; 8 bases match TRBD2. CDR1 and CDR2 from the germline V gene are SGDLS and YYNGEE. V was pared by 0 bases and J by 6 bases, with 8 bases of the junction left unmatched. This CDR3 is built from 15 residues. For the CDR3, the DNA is TGTGCCAGCAGCGTAGACACGGGAGGGCCGAGCGAGCAGTACTTC. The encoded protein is CASSVDTGGPSEQYF.